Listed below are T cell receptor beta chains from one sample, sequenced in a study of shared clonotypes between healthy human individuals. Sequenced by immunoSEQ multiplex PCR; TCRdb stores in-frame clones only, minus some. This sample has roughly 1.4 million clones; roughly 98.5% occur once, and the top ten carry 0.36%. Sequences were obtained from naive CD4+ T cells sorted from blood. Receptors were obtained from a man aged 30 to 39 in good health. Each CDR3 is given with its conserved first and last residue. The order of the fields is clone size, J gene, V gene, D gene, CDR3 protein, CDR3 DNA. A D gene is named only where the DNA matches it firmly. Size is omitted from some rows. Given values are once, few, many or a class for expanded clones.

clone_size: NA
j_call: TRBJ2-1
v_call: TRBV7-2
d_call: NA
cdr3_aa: CASSLVAYNEQFF
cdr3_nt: TGTGCCAGCAGCTTAGTGGCGTACAATGAGCAGTTCTTC

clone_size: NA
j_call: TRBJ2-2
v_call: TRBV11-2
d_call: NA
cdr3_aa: CASSSRRGSGTGELFF
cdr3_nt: TGTGCCAGCAGCTCCCGGAGGGGTTCGGGCACCGGGGAGCTGTTTTTT

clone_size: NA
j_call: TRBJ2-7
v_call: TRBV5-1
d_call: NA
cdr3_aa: CASSLALATYEQYF
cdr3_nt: TGCGCCAGCAGCTTGGCACTAGCAACCTACGAGCAGTACTTC

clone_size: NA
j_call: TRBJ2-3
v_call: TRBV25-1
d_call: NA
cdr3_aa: CASTHLSQSDTQYF
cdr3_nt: TGTGCCAGCACCCACTTGTCACAATCAGATACGCAGTATTTT

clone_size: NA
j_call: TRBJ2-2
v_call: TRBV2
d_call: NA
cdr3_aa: CASRNGYTGELFF
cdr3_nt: TGTGCCAGCAGGAACGGCTACACCGGGGAGCTGTTTTTT

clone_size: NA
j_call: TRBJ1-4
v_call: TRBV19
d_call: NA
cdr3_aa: CASSIRFGKLFF
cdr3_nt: TGTGCCAGTAGTATAAGGTTCGGAAAACTGTTTTTT

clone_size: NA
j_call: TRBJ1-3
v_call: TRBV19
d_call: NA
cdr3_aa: CASNIRASGNTIYF
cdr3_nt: TGTGCCAGTAACATCAGGGCATCTGGAAACACCATATATTTT

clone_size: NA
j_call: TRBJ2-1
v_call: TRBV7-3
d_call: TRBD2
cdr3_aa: CASSLGISGAGGPRNEQFF
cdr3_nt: TGTGCCAGCAGCTTAGGTATAAGCGGAGCGGGAGGGCCGCGAAATGAGCAGTTCTTC

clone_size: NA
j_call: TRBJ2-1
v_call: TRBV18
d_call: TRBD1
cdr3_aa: CASSPTWTGAYEQFF
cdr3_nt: TGTGCCAGCTCACCCACGTGGACAGGGGCATATGAGCAGTTCTTC

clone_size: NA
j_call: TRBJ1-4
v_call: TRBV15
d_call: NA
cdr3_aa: CATSRDLWASGEKLFF
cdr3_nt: TGTGCCACCAGCAGAGATCTGTGGGCATCTGGCGAAAAACTGTTTTTT

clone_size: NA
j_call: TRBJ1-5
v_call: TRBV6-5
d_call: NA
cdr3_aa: CASSLNRDRNQPQHF
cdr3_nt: TGTGCCAGCAGTCTTAACCGGGACCGAAATCAGCCCCAGCATTTT

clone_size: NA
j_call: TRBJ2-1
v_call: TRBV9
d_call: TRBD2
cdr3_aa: CASSVTSEGAYNEQFF
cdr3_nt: TGTGCCAGCAGCGTGACTAGCGAAGGGGCCTACAATGAGCAGTTCTTC

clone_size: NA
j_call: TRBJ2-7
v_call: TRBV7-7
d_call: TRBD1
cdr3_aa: CASSLGQGLSYEQYF
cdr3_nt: TGTGCCAGCAGCTTGGGACAGGGTCTCTCCTACGAGCAGTACTTC

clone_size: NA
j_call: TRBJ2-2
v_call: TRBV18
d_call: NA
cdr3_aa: CASSGTRVRGELFF
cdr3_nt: TGTGCCAGCTCCGGCACGCGGGTGCGAGGGGAGCTGTTTTTT

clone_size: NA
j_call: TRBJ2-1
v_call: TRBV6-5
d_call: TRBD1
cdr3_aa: CASSRRTGGINEQFF
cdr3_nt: TGTGCCAGCAGTCGCCGGACAGGGGGCATCAATGAGCAGTTCTTC

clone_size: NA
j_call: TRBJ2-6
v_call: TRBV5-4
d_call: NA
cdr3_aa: CASSLQGRTGANVLTF
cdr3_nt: TGTGCCAGCAGCCTACAGGGCCGCACTGGGGCCAACGTCCTGACTTTC

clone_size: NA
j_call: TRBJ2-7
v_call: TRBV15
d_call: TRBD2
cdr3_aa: CATSRDLSGTRYEQYF
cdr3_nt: TGTGCCACCAGCAGAGATTTAAGCGGGACTCGCTACGAGCAGTACTTC

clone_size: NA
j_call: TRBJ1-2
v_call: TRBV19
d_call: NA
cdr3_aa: CASGSYGYTF
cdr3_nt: TGTGCCAGTGGGAGTTATGGCTACACCTTC

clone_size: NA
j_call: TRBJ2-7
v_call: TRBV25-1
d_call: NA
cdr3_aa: CASSRAGVDEQYF
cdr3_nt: TGTGCCAGCAGTCGCGCCGGAGTGGACGAGCAGTACTTC

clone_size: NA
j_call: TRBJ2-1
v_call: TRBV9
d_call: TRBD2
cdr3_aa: CASSKAGVGSPEQFF
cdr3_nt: TGTGCCAGCAGCAAAGCGGGAGTTGGTTCTCCCGAGCAGTTCTTC

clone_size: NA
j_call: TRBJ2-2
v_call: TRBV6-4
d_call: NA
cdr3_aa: CASRDQSAGELFF
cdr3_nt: TGTGCCAGCAGGGACCAGTCCGCCGGGGAGCTGTTTTTT

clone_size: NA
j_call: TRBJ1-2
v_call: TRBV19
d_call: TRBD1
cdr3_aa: CASSDRASGGYTF
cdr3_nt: TGTGCCAGTAGCGACAGGGCCTCCGGTGGCTACACCTTC

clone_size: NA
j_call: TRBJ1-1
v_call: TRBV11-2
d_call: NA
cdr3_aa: CASSFRVRGYTEAFF
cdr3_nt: TGTGCCAGCAGCTTTCGGGTAAGAGGATACACTGAAGCTTTCTTT

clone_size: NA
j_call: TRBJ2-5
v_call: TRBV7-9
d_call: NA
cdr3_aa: CASSLARGQETQYF
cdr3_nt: TGTGCCAGCAGCTTGGCGAGGGGGCAAGAGACCCAGTACTTC

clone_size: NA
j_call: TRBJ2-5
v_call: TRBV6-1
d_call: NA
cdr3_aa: CASSEDNLQETQYF
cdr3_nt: TGTGCCAGCAGCGAGGATAACCTCCAAGAGACCCAGTACTTC

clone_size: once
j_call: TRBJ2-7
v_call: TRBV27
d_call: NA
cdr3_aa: CASATVGEGSYEQYF
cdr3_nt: TGTGCCAGCGCGACCGTCGGAGAGGGAAGCTACGAGCAGTACTTC

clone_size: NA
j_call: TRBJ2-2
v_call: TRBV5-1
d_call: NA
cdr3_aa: CASSLGAANTGELFF
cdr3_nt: TGCGCCAGCAGCTTGGGAGCGGCGAACACCGGGGAGCTGTTTTTT

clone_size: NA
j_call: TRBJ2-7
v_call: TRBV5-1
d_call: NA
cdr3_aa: CASSLRQGRLVQYF
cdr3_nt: TGCGCCAGCAGCTTGAGGCAGGGCCGCCTTGTGCAGTACTTC

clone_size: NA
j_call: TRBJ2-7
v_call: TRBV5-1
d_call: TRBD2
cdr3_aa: CASQSFGTLAGGLYEQYF
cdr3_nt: TGCGCCAGCCAGTCATTTGGAACTCTAGCGGGAGGGCTCTACGAGCAGTACTTC

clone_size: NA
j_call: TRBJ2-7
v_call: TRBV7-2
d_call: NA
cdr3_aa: CASSLAGNIAYEQYF
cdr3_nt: TGTGCCAGCAGCTTAGCTGGGAACATAGCCTACGAGCAGTACTTC

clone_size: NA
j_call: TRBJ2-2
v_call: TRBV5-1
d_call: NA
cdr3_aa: CASSILVGVNTGELFF
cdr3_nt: TGCGCCAGCAGCATTTTAGTGGGAGTCAACACCGGGGAGCTGTTTTTT

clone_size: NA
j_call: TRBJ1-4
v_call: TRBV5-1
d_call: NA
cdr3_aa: CASSLEGGLSEKLFF
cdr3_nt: TGCGCCAGCAGCTTGGAAGGGGGTTTAAGTGAAAAACTGTTTTTT

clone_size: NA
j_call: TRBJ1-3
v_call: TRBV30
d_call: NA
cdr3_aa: CAWSVPGSRSIYF
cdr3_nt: TGTGCCTGGAGTGTCCCAGGTTCTCGTTCCATATATTTT

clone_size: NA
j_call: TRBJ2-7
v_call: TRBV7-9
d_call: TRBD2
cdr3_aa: CASSLAGSASGSGLRYF
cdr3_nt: TGTGCCAGCAGCTTAGCCGGATCGGCTAGCGGGAGTGGGCTTAGATACTTC

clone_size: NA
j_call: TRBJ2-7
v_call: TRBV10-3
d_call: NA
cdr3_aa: CAISGVGTRGHEQYF
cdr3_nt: TGTGCCATCAGTGGTGTAGGGACCAGGGGCCACGAGCAGTACTTC

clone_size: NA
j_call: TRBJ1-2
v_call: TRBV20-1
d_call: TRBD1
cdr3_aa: CSAEAGGTNTF
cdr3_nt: TGCAGTGCTGAGGCAGGGGGTACTAACACCTTC

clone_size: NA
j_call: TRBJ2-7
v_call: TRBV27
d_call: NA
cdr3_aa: CASSLDTGATYEQYF
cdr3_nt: TGTGCCAGCAGTTTAGATACGGGAGCCACCTACGAGCAGTACTTC

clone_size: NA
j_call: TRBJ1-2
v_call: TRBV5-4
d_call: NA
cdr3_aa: CASMRSRDRGFNYGYTF
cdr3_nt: TGTGCCAGCATGAGAAGCCGGGACCGGGGCTTTAACTATGGCTACACCTTC

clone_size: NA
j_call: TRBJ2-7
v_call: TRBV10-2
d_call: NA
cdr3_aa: CASGGADRAGAEQYF
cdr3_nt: TGCGCCAGCGGGGGGGCGGACAGGGCCGGCGCCGAGCAGTACTTC

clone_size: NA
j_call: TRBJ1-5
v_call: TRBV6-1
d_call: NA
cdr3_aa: CASSPSGGGNQPQHF
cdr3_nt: TGTGCCAGCAGCCCATCTGGTGGTGGCAATCAGCCCCAGCATTTT

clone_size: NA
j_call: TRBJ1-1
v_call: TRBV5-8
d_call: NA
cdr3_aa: CASSLTGLGEAFF
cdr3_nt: TGTGCCAGCAGCTTGACAGGATTGGGTGAAGCTTTCTTT

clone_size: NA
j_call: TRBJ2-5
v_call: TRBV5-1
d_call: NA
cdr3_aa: CASSSARAGQETQYF
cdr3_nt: TGCGCCAGCAGCTCGGCACGGGCCGGGCAAGAGACCCAGTACTTC

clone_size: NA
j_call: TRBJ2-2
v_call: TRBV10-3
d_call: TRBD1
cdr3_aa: CATSGTAPGNTGELFF
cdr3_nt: TGTGCCACGTCCGGGACAGCCCCTGGGAACACCGGGGAGCTGTTTTTT

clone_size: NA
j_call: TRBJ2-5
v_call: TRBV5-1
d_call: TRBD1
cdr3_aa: CASSLESGGRETQYF
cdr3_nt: TGCGCCAGCAGCTTGGAGTCAGGGGGCCGAGAGACCCAGTACTTC

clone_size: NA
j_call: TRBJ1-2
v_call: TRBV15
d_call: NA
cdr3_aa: CATSRDLTGGYTF
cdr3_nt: TGTGCCACCAGCAGAGATCTGACGGGCGGCTACACCTTC

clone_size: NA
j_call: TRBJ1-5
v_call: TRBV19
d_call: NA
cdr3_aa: CASSIVGVNNQPQHF
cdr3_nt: TGTGCCAGTAGTATAGTAGGGGTGAACAATCAGCCCCAGCATTTT

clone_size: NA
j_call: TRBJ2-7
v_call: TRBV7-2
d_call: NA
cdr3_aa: CASSRDFLYEQYF
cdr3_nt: TGTGCCAGCAGCCGGGACTTTCTTTACGAGCAGTACTTC

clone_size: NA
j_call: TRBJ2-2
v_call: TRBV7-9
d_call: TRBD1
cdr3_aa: CASSLVDRGITGELFF
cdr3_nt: TGTGCCAGCAGCTTAGTGGACAGGGGGATTACCGGGGAGCTGTTTTTT

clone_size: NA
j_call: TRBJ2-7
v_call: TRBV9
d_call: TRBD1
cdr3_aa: CASSVDRGLGEQYF
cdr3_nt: TGTGCCAGCAGCGTAGACAGGGGGCTAGGGGAGCAGTACTTC

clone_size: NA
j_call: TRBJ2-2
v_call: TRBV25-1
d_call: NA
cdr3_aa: CASTKGTGELFF
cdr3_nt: TGTGCCAGCACTAAGGGGACCGGGGAGCTGTTTTTT